This T cell receptor (beta chain) was captured by sequencing in a study of T cells in Graves' hyperthyroidism and ophthalmopathy. Overall study findings and caveats: A model of 13 V-J features distinguished ophthalmopathy from stable hyperthyroidism. In validation, the model predicted ophthalmopathy. These predictions came a median roughly 7.1 months before onset.

Diagnostic decisions used clinical symptoms, serum thyroxine and TRAb, thyroid ultrasound and orbital computed tomography. Comment on this clonotype: Its antigen is unknown.

V was pared by 5 bases and J by 1 base, with 9 bases between. This CDR3 is built from 13 residues. Germline lookup yields CDR1 GTSNPN and CDR2 SVGIG (reference sequence). Regions amplified from RNA transcripts were the TCR beta CDR3 regions. HTBI primers were employed in a first-round RT-PCR of the TCR CDR3. TCRdb fed the multiplex PCR reads into MiXCR, producing one record per CDR3 protein. This sample has 550,000 to 700,000 distinct CDR3 sequences, with 35% to 55% found just once. The V call is TRBV30, the J call TRBJ1-3; no firm D call. The TCR was taken from an adult woman with Graves' disease, either hyperthyroidism or ophthalmopathy (not recorded which). Material for sequencing was peripheral blood or thyroid tissue (not recorded which). The CDR3 coding sequence is TGTGCCTGGGCAGGAGATTCTGGAAACACCATATATTTT. Amino acids: CAWAGDSGNTIYF.